This passage covers 16 T cell receptor beta chains from one sample sequenced in a study of human T cells and chemical hapten exposure. Time point described: patch test 1, 2 weeks after DPC sensitization. Treatment meaning: therapeutic diphenylcyclopropenone sensitization with weekly scalp DPC. Using its own MiXCR run on the RACE reads, TCRdb lists one record per CDR3 protein. The sample yields 65,000 to 85,000 distinct CDR3 sequences, 10% to 15% seen once. Sequencing used whole blood, obtained in connection with sensitization to the hapten diphenylcyclopropenone (DPC). All receptors come from a woman between 55 and 75 years old with alopecia areata. Some clones in this sample may be carry-over from other donors' samples.

This clonotype was found many times. The chain has TRBV6-1 and TRBJ2-1; TRBD2 matches at 10 bases. Germline V gene data show CDR1 as MNHNS and CDR2 as SASEGT. The junction had 3 bases not matched to a gene; V was cut back by 5 bases and J by 5 bases. The CDR3 runs to 14 residues. The CDR3 sequence is CASSQLAGHNEQFF. For the CDR3, the DNA is TGTGCCAGCAGTCAACTAGCGGGGCACAATGAGCAGTTCTTC.

A single count supports this clonotype. The chain has TRBV29-1 and TRBJ1-4; 7 bases are a match to TRBD1. Germline loops: CDR1 SQVTM, CDR2 ANQGSEA. V was pared by 4 bases and J by 7 bases, with 6 bases of the junction left unmatched. The CDR3 spans 13 residues. In nucleotides, the CDR3 is TGCAGCGTTGGAGGGAGGGGGCTTGAAAAACTGTTTTTT. This translates into CSVGGRGLEKLFF.

In this sample, this clonotype turned up a few times. The rearrangement links TRBV5-1 to TRBJ2-1; 7 bases map to TRBD1. This CDR3 contains 14 residues. CDR1 is SGHRS and CDR2 is YFSETQ in the germline V gene. The V gene end was trimmed by 1 base and the J gene end by 5 bases; junction bases not matched to a gene: 3. The CDR3 loop reads CASSLRQGNNEQFF. The CDR3 bases are TGCGCCAGCAGCTTGCGACAGGGAAACAATGAGCAGTTCTTC. Variable domain in full (rest from reference TRBV5-1 and TRBJ2-1): KAGVTQTPRYLIKTRGQQVTLSCSPISGHRSVSWYQQTPGQGLQFLFEYFSETQRNKGNFPGRFSGRQFSNSRSEMNVSTLELGDSALYLCASSLRQGNNEQFFGPGTRLTVL.

This clonotype was counted at least ten times. The V call is TRBV9, the J call TRBJ2-1; 10 nucleotides match TRBD2. Trimming took 6 bases from V and 5 from J; bases not matched to a gene: 5. This CDR3 has 14 residues. CDR1 and CDR2 (germline): SGDLS, YYNGEE. The CDR3 DNA reads TGTGCCAGCACCCCTAGCGGGGGCCACAATGAGCAGTTCTTC. It translates to CASTPSGGHNEQFF.

Concerning this clonotype itself: One end of the junction does not line up with germline, which may come from a read error. The chain recombines TRBV19 with TRBJ1-2, with D hard to call. In germline, CDR1 is LNHDA, CDR2 SQIVND (reference sequence). The CDR3 has 14 residues. Here the CDR3 DNA reads TGTGCCAGTACTACCCACGCAGGCAACTATGACTACACCTTC. It specifies CASTTHAGNYDYTF.

The chain combines TRBV20-1 with TRBJ2-1, with D possibly being TRBD2 (6 bases). With 4 bases removed from V and 3 bases from J, the gap between germline ends came to 19 bases. The CDR3 length is 16 residues. Germline V gene sequence: CDR1 DFQATT, CDR2 SNEGSKA (reference sequence). CDR3 in DNA: TGCAGTGCTACGGCGTCCGGGAGCTCAATCTACAATGAGCAGTTCTTC. Its translation: CSATASGSSIYNEQFF.

V and J are TRBV20-1 and TRBJ2-5, with TRBD1 as a possible D gene (5 bases). V was clipped by 0 bases and J by 0 bases, with 8 bases between them. Germline V CDR1 and CDR2: DFQATT, SNEGSKA (reference sequence). The CDR3 totals 14 residues. CDR3 in amino acids: CSAREGLNQETQYF. CDR3 coding DNA: TGCAGTGCTAGAGAGGGGCTCAACCAAGAGACCCAGTACTTC.

Ten or more counts support this clonotype. The J gene is TRBJ2-5, the V gene TRBV29-1; D not certain. V lost 6 bases to trimming and J lost 2 bases, with 13 bases between them. Germline CDR1 SQVTM, CDR2 ANQGSEA. CDR3 length: 13 residues. This chain's CDR3 is CSVGPVGQETQYF. The CDR3 DNA is TGCAGCGTCGGTCCTGTGGGACAAGAGACCCAGTACTTC.

There are a few counts of this clonotype. CDR3 DNA sequence: TGCGCCAGCAGCTTGGCGGGGGACAGGGCTCTCGATACGCAGTATTTT. Translated, it gives CASSLAGDRALDTQYF. The chain carries TRBV5-1 and TRBJ2-3; 9 positions agree with TRBD1. The J segment lost 6 bases and the V segment lost 0 bases, leaving 8 bases of the junction unmatched. This CDR3 is built from 16 residues. From germline, CDR1 is SGHRS and CDR2 YFSETQ.

The chain joins TRBV7-9 to TRBJ2-3; D call uncertain. CDR3 length: 16 amino acids. Per the germline V gene, CDR1 is SEHNR and CDR2 is FQNEAQ (reference sequence). Trimming removed 4 bases from V and 9 bases from J, with 23 bases in between. The CDR3 reads CASSSRPGRPEETQYF. DNA for the CDR3: TGTGCCAGCAGCTCACGACCCGGGCGGCCAGAGGAGACGCAGTATTTT.

V usage is TRBV7-9 and J usage is TRBJ2-5; D unresolved. The CDR3 has 16 residues. Germline CDR1 SEHNR, CDR2 FQNEAQ (reference sequence). V lost 5 bases and J 2 bases, leaving 18 bases between the germline ends. CDR3 nucleotides: TGTGCCAGCAGCCCCCGGGCGGTGAAACTTCAAGAGACCCAGTACTTC. The encoded protein is CASSPRAVKLQETQYF.

This clonotype was seen repeatedly, ten times or more. V is TRBV5-1 and J is TRBJ1-5; D might be TRBD1 (5 bases). From germline, CDR1 is SGHRS and CDR2 YFSETQ. This CDR3 is built from 14 residues. Between the trimmed V and J ends, which lost 4 bases and 2 bases, there was a span of 10 bases. CDR3 protein: CASSPGGGNQPQHF. The CDR3 coding sequence is TGCGCCAGCAGCCCGGGAGGGGGCAATCAGCCCCAGCATTTT. The full variable domain, with the rest looked up from reference TRBV5-1 and TRBJ1-5, is KAGVTQTPRYLIKTRGQQVTLSCSPISGHRSVSWYQQTPGQGLQFLFEYFSETQRNKGNFPGRFSGRQFSNSRSEMNVSTLELGDSALYLCASSPGGGNQPQHFGDGTRLSIL.

This clonotype showed up just a few times. This rearrangement joins TRBV27 to TRBJ1-6, with D uncertain. This CDR3 is built from 11 residues. V lost 8 bases, J lost 9 bases, and 8 bases lay in between. Germline V gene lookup returns CDR1 MNHEY and CDR2 SMNVEV (reference sequence). The CDR3 loop is CASGRVSPLHF. In DNA form, the CDR3 reads TGTGCCAGCGGTAGAGTTTCACCCCTCCACTTT.

This clonotype was counted between two and nine times. The gene calls are TRBV24-1 and TRBJ2-3; D unresolved. This CDR3 has 12 amino acids. Germline CDR1 and CDR2: KGHDR and SFDVKD. Trimming removed 3 bases at V and 5 bases at J, with 5 bases between. In nucleotides, the CDR3 is TGTGCCACCAGTGATCGCCTAGATACGCAGTATTTT. Translating gives CATSDRLDTQYF.

This clonotype was counted many times. The chain links TRBV5-1 to TRBJ2-3; 8 nucleotides match TRBD1. This CDR3 is built from 14 residues. J lost 5 bases, V lost 4 bases, and 6 bases had no gene match. Germline V gives CDR1 SGHRS, CDR2 YFSETQ. CDR3 residues: CASSRAGGIDTQYF. The CDR3 DNA follows: TGCGCCAGCAGCAGGGCAGGGGGCATAGATACGCAGTATTTT.

CDR3 amino acids: CAWTPRQSNTEAFF. The CDR3 DNA reads as TGTGCCTGGACACCGAGGCAGTCGAACACTGAAGCTTTCTTT. This sequence joins TRBV30 and TRBJ1-1, with D unresolved. Germline V gene data show CDR1 as GTSNPN and CDR2 as SVGIG (reference sequence). V gave up 4 bases and J gave up 1 base, with 13 bases separating them. The CDR3 is 14 amino acids.